This T cell receptor beta chain was captured by sequencing in a study of T cell responses to AZD1222 COVID-19 vaccine. Study summary: Second-dose recipients at about 4 or about 12 weeks were treated as one pooled group.

This clone was detected only a few times. Its target is not known. The study's findings and limits: Spike regions recognized by vaccine-associated CD4 TCRs spanned the protein, led by 160-218 and 743-854. A mostly white British donor set with more females was recruited, and clonal diversity was possibly underestimated.

Generated by immunoSEQ multiplex PCR, the TCRdb table keeps only in-frame clones and is missing some. The data show 75,000 to 100,000 clones, roughly 89% seen once. V shed 5 bases and J shed 4 bases, with 17 bases lying between them. CDR1 and CDR2 (germline): KGHSH, LQKENI. There are 15 residues in the CDR3. This material consisted of peripheral blood, taken on day 0 of AZD1222 vaccination. This sequence joins TRBV18 and TRBJ1-1; tentative D call: TRBD1 (5 bases). The sequence was obtained from an adult in good health. DNA of the CDR3: TGTGCCAGCTCAAGCGGGGGAAGGGAGGCCACTGAAGCTTTCTTT. Its translation is CASSSGGREATEAFF.